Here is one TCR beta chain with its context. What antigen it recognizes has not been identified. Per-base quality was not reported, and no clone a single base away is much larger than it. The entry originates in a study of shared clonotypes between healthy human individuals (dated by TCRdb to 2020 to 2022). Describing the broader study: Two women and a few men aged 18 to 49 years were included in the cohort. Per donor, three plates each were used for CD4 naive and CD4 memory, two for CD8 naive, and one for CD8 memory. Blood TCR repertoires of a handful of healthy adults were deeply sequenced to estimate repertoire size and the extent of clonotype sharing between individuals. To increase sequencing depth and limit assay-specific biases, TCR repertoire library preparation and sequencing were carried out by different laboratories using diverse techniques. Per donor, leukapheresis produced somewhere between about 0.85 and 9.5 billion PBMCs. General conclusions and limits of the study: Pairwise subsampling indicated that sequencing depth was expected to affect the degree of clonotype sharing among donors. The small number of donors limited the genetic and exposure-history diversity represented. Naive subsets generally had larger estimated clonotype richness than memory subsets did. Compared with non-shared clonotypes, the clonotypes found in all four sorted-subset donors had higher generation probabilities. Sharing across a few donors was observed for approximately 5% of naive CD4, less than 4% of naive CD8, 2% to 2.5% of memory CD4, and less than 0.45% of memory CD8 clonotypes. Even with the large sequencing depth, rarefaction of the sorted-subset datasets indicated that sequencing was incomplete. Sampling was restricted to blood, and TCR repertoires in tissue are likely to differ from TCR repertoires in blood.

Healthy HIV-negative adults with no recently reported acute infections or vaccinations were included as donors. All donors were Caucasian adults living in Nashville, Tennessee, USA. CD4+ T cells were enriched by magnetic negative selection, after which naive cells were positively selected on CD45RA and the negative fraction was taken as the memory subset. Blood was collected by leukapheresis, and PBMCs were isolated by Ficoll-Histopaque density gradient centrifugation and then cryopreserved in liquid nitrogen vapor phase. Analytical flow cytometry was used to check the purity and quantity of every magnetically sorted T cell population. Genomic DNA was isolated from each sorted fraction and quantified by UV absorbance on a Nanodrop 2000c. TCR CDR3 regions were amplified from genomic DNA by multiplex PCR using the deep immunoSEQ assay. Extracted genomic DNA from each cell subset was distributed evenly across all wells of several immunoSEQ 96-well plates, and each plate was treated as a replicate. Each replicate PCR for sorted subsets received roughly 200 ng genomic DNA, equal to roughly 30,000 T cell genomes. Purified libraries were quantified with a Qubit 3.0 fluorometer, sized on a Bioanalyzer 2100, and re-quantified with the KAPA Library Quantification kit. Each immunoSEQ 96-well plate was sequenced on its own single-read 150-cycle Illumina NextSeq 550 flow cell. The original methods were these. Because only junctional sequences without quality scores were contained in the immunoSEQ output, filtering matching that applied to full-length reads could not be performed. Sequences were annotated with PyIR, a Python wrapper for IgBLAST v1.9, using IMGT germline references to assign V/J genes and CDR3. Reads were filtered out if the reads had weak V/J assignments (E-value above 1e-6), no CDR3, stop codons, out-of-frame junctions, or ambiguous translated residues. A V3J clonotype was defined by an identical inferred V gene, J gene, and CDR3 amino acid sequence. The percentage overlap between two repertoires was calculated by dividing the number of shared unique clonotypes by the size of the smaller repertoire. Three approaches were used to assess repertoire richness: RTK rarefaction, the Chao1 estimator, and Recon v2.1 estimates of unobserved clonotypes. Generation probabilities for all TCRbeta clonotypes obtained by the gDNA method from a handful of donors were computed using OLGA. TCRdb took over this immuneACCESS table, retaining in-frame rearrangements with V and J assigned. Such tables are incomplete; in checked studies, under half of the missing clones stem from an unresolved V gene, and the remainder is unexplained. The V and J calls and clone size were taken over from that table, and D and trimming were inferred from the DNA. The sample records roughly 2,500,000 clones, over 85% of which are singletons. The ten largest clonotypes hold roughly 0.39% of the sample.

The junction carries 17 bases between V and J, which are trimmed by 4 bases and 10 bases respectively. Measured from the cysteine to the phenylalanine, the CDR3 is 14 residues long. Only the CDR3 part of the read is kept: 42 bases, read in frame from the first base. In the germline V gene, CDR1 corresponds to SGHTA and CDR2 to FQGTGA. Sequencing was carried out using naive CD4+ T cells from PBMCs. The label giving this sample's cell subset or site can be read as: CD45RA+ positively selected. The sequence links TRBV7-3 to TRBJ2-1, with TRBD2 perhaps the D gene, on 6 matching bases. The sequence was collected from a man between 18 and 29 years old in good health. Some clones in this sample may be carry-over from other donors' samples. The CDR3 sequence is CASSSPGRGSEQFF. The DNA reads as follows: TGTGCCAGCAGCTCACCCGGGAGAGGGTCGGAGCAGTTCTTC.